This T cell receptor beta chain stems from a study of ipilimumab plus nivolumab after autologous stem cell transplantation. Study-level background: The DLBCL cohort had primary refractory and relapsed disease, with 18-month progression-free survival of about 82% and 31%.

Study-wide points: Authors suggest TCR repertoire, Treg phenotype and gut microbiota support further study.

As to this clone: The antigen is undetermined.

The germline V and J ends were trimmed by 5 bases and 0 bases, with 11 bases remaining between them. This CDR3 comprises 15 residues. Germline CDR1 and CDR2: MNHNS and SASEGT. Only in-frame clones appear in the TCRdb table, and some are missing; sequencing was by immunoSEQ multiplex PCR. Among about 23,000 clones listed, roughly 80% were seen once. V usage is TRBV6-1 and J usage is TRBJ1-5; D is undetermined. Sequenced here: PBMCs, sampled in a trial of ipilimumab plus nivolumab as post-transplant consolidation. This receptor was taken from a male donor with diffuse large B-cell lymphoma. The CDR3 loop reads CASSFGVNSNQPQHF. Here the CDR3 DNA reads TGTGCCAGCAGTTTTGGAGTCAATAGCAATCAGCCCCAGCATTTT.